The rows below give T cell receptor beta chains drawn from one sample of a study of shared clonotypes between healthy human individuals. Profiling relied on immunoSEQ multiplex PCR, and the TCRdb table lists in-frame clones only, not all of them. This sample has about a million clones, with around 75% found just once. The sample was memory CD4+ T cells sorted from blood. All receptors come from a man between 18 and 35 years old in good health. CDR3s include the opening cysteine and the closing phenylalanine or tryptophan.

v_gene	CDR3aa
TRBV19	CASSRQEGLSGANVLTF
TRBV5-6	CASTTWGGGRETQYF
TRBV29-1	CSVVGQFGNTIYF
TRBV2	CASSYRTGINQPQHF
TRBV29-1	CSVAAGVSGANVLTF
TRBV18	CASSPGQNQPQHF
TRBV5-8	CASSREVLETQYF
TRBV10-3	CAISESGMRYGYTF
TRBV29-1	CSVEAIAGYTF
TRBV6-5	CASSIGTSLETQYF
TRBV5-1	CASSTGASGGGYTF
TRBV7-2	CASSTGQGYNEQFF
TRBV11-2	CASSLGQGRGNTIYF
TRBV5-1	CASSLAGVSNQPQHF
TRBV5-4	CASSLMEGDRNTIYF
TRBV19	CASSPYSGGDQETQYF